The 32 T cell receptor beta chains in this list originate from one sample, sequenced in a study of shared clonotypes between healthy human individuals. The repertoire was sequenced with immunoSEQ multiplex PCR; TCRdb's copy has only in-frame clones and lacks some. The data hold about 2.3 million clones, with approximately 95% observed a single time. Sequencing was performed on naive CD4+ T cells from PBMCs. Subset of the sample: CD45RA+ positively selected. These receptors originate from a man between 18 and 35 years old in good health. Some clones in this sample may be carry-over from other donors' samples.

The gene calls are TRBV28 and TRBJ2-4, with D possibly TRBD1 on 6 matching bases. The germline V and J ends were trimmed by 1 base and 0 bases, with 13 bases remaining between them. The CDR3 covers 17 residues. The V gene's germline CDR1 is MDHEN and CDR2 SYDVKM. The CDR3 DNA is TGTGCCAGCAGTTTATTAGGACAGACATTAGCCAAAAACATTCAGTACTTC. Translated, it gives CASSLLGQTLAKNIQYF. The variable domain in full, completed from reference TRBV28 and TRBJ2-4, reads DVKVTQSSRYLVKRTGEKVFLECVQDMDHENMFWYRQDPGLGLRLIYFSYDVKMKEKGDIPEGYSVSREKKERFSLILESASTNQTSMYLCASSLLGQTLAKNIQYFGAGTRLSVL.

The chain is built from TRBV29-1 and TRBJ2-1, with 7 bases aligning to TRBD2. This CDR3 spans 13 amino acids. V shed 5 bases and J 2 bases; nucleotides not matched to a gene: 3. Germline CDR1 reads SQVTM; CDR2 reads ANQGSEA. The DNA for the CDR3 is TGCAGCGTTTGTGGGAGGGCCTACAATGAGCAGTTCTTC. Translation gives CSVCGRAYNEQFF.

The chain joins TRBV6-6 to TRBJ2-3; D is possibly TRBD1 or TRBD2 (5 bases each). Looked up from germline, CDR1 is MNHNY and CDR2 is SVGAGI (reference sequence). This CDR3 spans 14 amino acids. Trimming left V 6 bases short and J 3 bases short, with 13 bases between. The CDR3 nucleotides are TGTGCCAGCAGCCGCACGGGACGAACAGATACGCAGTATTTT. As protein: CASSRTGRTDTQYF.

The rearrangement links TRBV28 to TRBJ1-2, with TRBD1 identical over 11 bases. CDR3 size: 15 residues. V shed 2 bases, J shed 4 bases, and the junction held 3 bases outside the gene matches. CDR1 and CDR2 from the germline V gene are MDHEN and SYDVKM. CDR3 sequence: CASSLKGQGGYGYTF. CDR3 sequence (DNA): TGTGCCAGCAGTTTAAAGGGACAGGGGGGCTATGGCTACACCTTC.

J is TRBJ2-4 and V is TRBV19, with 10 bases matching TRBD2. J gave up 2 bases and V 4 bases, and 8 bases lay outside the gene matches. The CDR3 is 17 amino acids. Germline CDR1 and CDR2: LNHDA and SQIVND (reference sequence). In nucleotides, the CDR3 is TGTGCCAGTAGTACCTCAGCGGGAGGGACGCCCAAAAACATTCAGTACTTC. This encodes CASSTSAGGTPKNIQYF.

This chain joins TRBV6-5 and TRBJ2-1; D is unresolved. This CDR3 spans 14 amino acids. V was pared by 0 bases and J by 7 bases, with 10 bases between. CDR1 is MNHEY and CDR2 is SVGAGI in the germline V gene. CDR3 sequence (DNA): TGTGCCAGCAGTTACTCGAAGGGCGAGAATGAGCAGTTCTTC. Translated, it gives CASSYSKGENEQFF.

Comment on this clone: Germline and junction disagree at one end, which may indicate a read error. The rearrangement links TRBV28 to TRBJ2-3; D is unresolved. The CDR3 totals 12 residues. Germline CDR1 reads MDHEN; CDR2 reads SYDVKM. The CDR3 sequence: CAGRGGTDTQYF. The CDR3 nucleotides read TGTGCCGGCAGAGGTGGCACAGATACGCAGTATTTT.

J is TRBJ2-7 and V is TRBV2; 9 nucleotides agree with TRBD2. Trimming at V came to 8 bases and at J to 6 bases, leaving 5 bases not matched to a gene. There are 12 residues in the CDR3. Germline loops: CDR1 SNHLY, CDR2 FYNNEI. The CDR3 DNA reads as TGTGCCAGCGGGCGGGAGGGCCCCGAGCAGTACTTC. Translated, it gives CASGREGPEQYF.

This rearrangement joins TRBV7-2 to TRBJ1-2; tentatively, D is TRBD1 (5 bases). The germline V gene encodes CDR1 SGHTA and CDR2 FQGNSA. This CDR3 is 16 amino acids long. V was trimmed by 5 bases and J by 0 bases, leaving 16 bases between them. CDR3 loop: CASSAGQGGTNYGYTF. CDR3 nucleotides: TGTGCCAGCAGCGCGGGGCAGGGAGGAACTAACTATGGCTACACCTTC.

A single count supports this clone. The genes are TRBV28 and TRBJ1-5; possibly TRBD1 for D (6 bases). The V gene lost 4 bases and the J gene lost 3 bases, with 13 bases spanning the gap. The CDR3 extends over 15 amino acids. Per the germline V gene, CDR1 is MDHEN and CDR2 is SYDVKM. CDR3: CASSSEQGHNQPQHF. The CDR3 DNA follows: TGTGCCAGCAGTTCCGAACAGGGACACAATCAGCCCCAGCATTTT.

The chain links TRBV5-1 to TRBJ2-1; 12 bases fit TRBD2. V lost 3 bases to trimming and J lost 2 bases; unmatched junction nucleotides: 15. Germline V gene sequence: CDR1 SGHRS, CDR2 YFSETQ. The length of the CDR3 is 20 residues. CDR3 amino acids: CASSSIASGRALRPYNEQFF. In nucleotides, the CDR3 is TGCGCCAGCAGCTCCATCGCTAGCGGGAGGGCCCTCCGGCCCTACAATGAGCAGTTCTTC.

This sequence joins TRBV7-2 and TRBJ1-5, with 8 bases that match TRBD1. This CDR3 contains 15 residues. Trimming cost V 3 bases and J 3 bases; bases outside gene matches: 4. Germline V gene sequence: CDR1 SGHTA, CDR2 FQGNSA. CDR3 region: CASSFRDRINQPQHF. For the CDR3, the DNA is TGTGCCAGCAGCTTCCGGGACAGGATCAATCAGCCCCAGCATTTT. The full variable domain, completed using reference TRBV7-2 and TRBJ1-5, is GAGVSQSPSNKVTEKGKDVELRCDPISGHTALYWYRQSLGQGLEFLIYFQGNSAPDKSGLPSDRFSAERTGGSVSTLTIQRTQQEDSAVYLCASSFRDRINQPQHFGDGTRLSIL.

This rearrangement joins TRBV6-5 to TRBJ2-3; D may be TRBD2 (6 bases). The CDR3 loop spans 13 amino acids. Germline CDR1 reads MNHEY; CDR2 reads SVGAGI. V was clipped by 8 bases and J by 6 bases, with 15 bases between them. CDR3 DNA sequence: TGTGCCAGCCATCTGACTGGGGGGGATACGCAGTATTTT. It codes for CASHLTGGDTQYF.

The rearrangement joins TRBV28 to TRBJ1-1; maybe TRBD1 (6 bases). The V gene's germline CDR1 is MDHEN and CDR2 SYDVKM. The CDR3 sequence is 14 residues long. Trimming stripped 3 bases from V and 4 bases from J, with 12 bases between. CDR3 DNA: TGTGCCAGCAGTTTCAGGGGAATTGGCACTGAAGCTTTCTTT. This translates into CASSFRGIGTEAFF.

CDR3 sequence (DNA): TGTGCCAGCAGCTTCCAGGGGACAGGGGGCACTGAAGCTTTCTTT. Protein: CASSFQGTGGTEAFF. This chain connects TRBV11-2 to TRBJ1-1; 11 bases match TRBD1. V was clipped by 3 bases and J by 4 bases; unmatched bases: 4. Germline-derived CDR1 and CDR2 are SGHAT and FQNNGV. The CDR3 contains 15 residues.

This clone is a singleton in its sample. V is TRBV30 and J is TRBJ1-4; 9 nucleotides line up with TRBD1. With V trimmed by 5 bases and J by 8 bases, 9 bases remained unmatched. CDR3 length equals 14 residues. Germline CDR1 is GTSNPN and CDR2 is SVGIG (reference sequence). CDR3 protein: CAWERTGAREKLFF. DNA of the CDR3: TGTGCCTGGGAGAGGACAGGGGCAAGGGAAAAACTGTTTTTT. Combining the CDR3 with reference TRBV30 and TRBJ1-4 gives the whole variable domain SQTIHQWPATLVQPVGSPLSLECTVEGTSNPNLYWYRQAAGRGLQLLFYSVGIGQISSEVPQNLSASRPQDRQFILSSKKLLLSDSGFYLCAWERTGAREKLFFGSGTQLSVL.

This sequence joins TRBV6-6 and TRBJ2-7; perhaps D is TRBD1 or TRBD2 (6 bases each). The CDR3 covers 15 residues. Germline lookup yields CDR1 MNHNY and CDR2 SVGAGI (reference sequence). V gave up 7 bases and J gave up 3 bases, with 19 bases separating them. CDR3 residues: CASKRSGDTVYEQYF. CDR3 nucleotide sequence: TGTGCCAGCAAAAGGTCGGGGGACACCGTCTACGAGCAGTACTTC.

This clone was counted between two and nine times. V is TRBV5-5 and J is TRBJ1-2; possibly TRBD1 for D (6 bases). The V end lost 4 bases, the J end lost 7 bases, and 17 bases lay between the germline ends. CDR1 is SGHKS, CDR2 YYEKEE, per germline (reference sequence). The CDR3 is made up of 14 amino acids. The CDR3 loop reads CASSPRGDNSGYTF. The CDR3 bases are TGTGCCAGCAGCCCCCGGGGGGACAACAGTGGCTACACCTTC.

The chain has TRBV11-3 and TRBJ2-7; 8 positions match TRBD1. Germline trimming cut 1 base from V and 0 bases from J; bases unmatched to any gene: 2. The CDR3 extends over 15 amino acids. Germline V gene lookup returns CDR1 SGHNT and CDR2 YENEEA. The CDR3: CASSLADRDSYEQYF. The CDR3 bases are TGTGCCAGCAGCTTAGCGGACAGGGACTCCTACGAGCAGTACTTC.

The CDR3 loop is CASSPRWASGNQETQYF. In nucleotides, the CDR3 is TGTGCCAGCAGCCCCCGTTGGGCTAGCGGAAACCAAGAGACCCAGTACTTC. The J gene is TRBJ2-5, the V gene TRBV9, with 7 bases lining up with TRBD2. J was trimmed by 0 bases and V by 4 bases; bases with no gene match: 12. CDR1 and CDR2 from the germline V gene are SGDLS and YYNGEE. The CDR3 runs 17 residues.

The chain combines TRBV28 with TRBJ1-2; no firm D call. CDR3 length equals 15 residues. Trimming left V 5 bases short and J 7 bases short, with 20 bases between. Germline V gene lookup returns CDR1 MDHEN and CDR2 SYDVKM. The CDR3 loop reads CASSRISLLGLGYTF. CDR3 coding DNA: TGTGCCAGCAGTCGAATTTCCCTACTTGGGCTTGGCTACACCTTC.

The DNA for the CDR3 is TGTGCCAGCAATGCCGGGACACACGGAGAGACCCAGTACTTC. The encoded protein is CASNAGTHGETQYF. The rearrangement uses TRBV6-1 and TRBJ2-5; D is perhaps TRBD1 (6 bases). The germline gives CDR1 MNHNS, CDR2 SASEGT. CDR3 length equals 14 residues. Trimming removed 7 bases from V and 4 bases from J, with 16 bases in between.

A remark on this clone: Different DNA sequences within this sample yield the same CDR3. The chain joins TRBV5-1 to TRBJ2-7; D is ambiguous. CDR3 size: 14 residues. Trimming left V 0 bases short and J 2 bases short, with 9 bases between. Germline V CDR1 and CDR2: SGHRS, YFSETQ. The CDR3 DNA is TGCGCCAGCAGCTTGGGACTTAGGGCCTACGAGCAGTACTTC. Residues: CASSLGLRAYEQYF.

The J gene is TRBJ1-3, the V gene TRBV5-1; D unclear. Germline CDR1 SGHRS, CDR2 YFSETQ. There are 14 residues in the CDR3. V dropped 3 bases and J dropped 0 bases, with 7 bases sitting between them. The CDR3 region has the DNA TGCGCCAGCAGCTCGACACCCTCTGGAAACACCATATATTTT. Its protein is CASSSTPSGNTIYF.

The chain joins TRBV5-4 to TRBJ2-5; D uncertain. V dropped 4 bases and J dropped 4 bases, with 14 bases sitting between them. CDR3 size: 14 residues. In germline, CDR1 is SGHNT, CDR2 YYREEE (reference sequence). The CDR3 bases are TGTGCCAGCAGCCCCGGGTCTCTTTTAGAGACCCAGTACTTC. Encoded protein: CASSPGSLLETQYF.

The V call is TRBV5-4, the J call TRBJ2-3, with 12 bases fitting TRBD2. From germline, CDR1 is SGHNT and CDR2 YYREEE (reference sequence). CDR3 length: 16 residues. With V trimmed by 2 bases and J by 5 bases, 6 bases remained unmatched. The CDR3 region has the DNA TGTGCCAGCAGCTTCCGACTAGCGGGAGTTGTAGATACGCAGTATTTT. This gives the protein CASSFRLAGVVDTQYF.

The chain employs TRBV19 and TRBJ2-3, with D tentatively TRBD2 (5 bases). The CDR3 runs 16 residues. Between the trimmed V and J ends, which lost 4 bases and 3 bases, there was a span of 17 bases. CDR1 LNHDA and CDR2 SQIVND come from the germline V gene (reference sequence). CDR3 protein: CASSTPYGRGTDTQYF. CDR3 nucleotides: TGTGCCAGTAGTACCCCCTATGGGAGAGGAACAGATACGCAGTATTTT. The entire variable domain, with the rest obtained from reference TRBV19 and TRBJ2-3, is as follows: DGGITQSPKYLFRKEGQNVTLSCEQNLNHDAMYWYRQDPGQGLRLIYYSQIVNDFQKGDIAEGYSVSREKKESFPLTVTSAQKNPTAFYLCASSTPYGRGTDTQYFGPGTRLTVL.

J is TRBJ2-2 and V is TRBV11-2, with 9 bases that match TRBD2. With V trimmed by 5 bases and J by 3 bases, 10 bases remained unmatched. The CDR3 totals 17 residues. The germline V gene has CDR1 SGHAT and CDR2 FQNNGV. CDR3 sequence (DNA): TGTGCCAGCAGCGGGGGTCCTGGCGGGAGGGACACCGGGGAGCTGTTTTTT. Protein: CASSGGPGGRDTGELFF.

This clone was picked up a small number of times. V usage is TRBV7-2 and J usage is TRBJ1-5, with D unresolved. The V gene lost 0 bases and the J gene lost 3 bases, with 6 bases spanning the gap. The length of the CDR3 is 14 residues. Germline assignment: CDR1 SGHTA and CDR2 FQGNSA. CDR3 loop: CASSLALDNQPQHF. The CDR3 DNA reads TGTGCCAGCAGCTTAGCTCTTGACAATCAGCCCCAGCATTTT.

The chain recombines TRBV4-1 with TRBJ2-1; maybe TRBD2 (5 bases). Germline V gives CDR1 MGHRA, CDR2 YSYEKL. The CDR3 totals 12 residues. Deletions cut 4 bases from V and 9 bases from J, with 10 bases between. CDR3 sequence reads: CASSRLSGEQFF. CDR3 sequence (DNA): TGCGCCAGCAGCCGCTTAAGCGGTGAGCAGTTCTTC.

This chain connects TRBV7-3 to TRBJ2-7, with no clear D. The germline V and J ends were trimmed by 3 bases and 6 bases, with 12 bases remaining between them. In germline, CDR1 is SGHTA, CDR2 FQGTGA. The CDR3 length is 13 residues. The CDR3 loop reads CASSFGVAGEQYF. The CDR3 DNA is TGTGCCAGCAGCTTTGGGGTAGCTGGCGAGCAGTACTTC.

The V and J genes are TRBV7-2 and TRBJ2-7; D unresolved. Germline V gene data show CDR1 as SGHTA and CDR2 as FQGNSA. The CDR3 is 14 amino acids. V was clipped by 2 bases and J by 3 bases, with 11 bases between them. CDR3 region: CASSLLQISYEQYF. In nucleotides, the CDR3 is TGTGCCAGCAGCTTATTACAGATAAGCTACGAGCAGTACTTC.